The TCR beta chain described here comes from a study of T-cell reconstitution after alpha-beta-depleted transplantation in children. Unique molecular identifiers tagged the TCRbeta library. MiXCR was run by TCRdb on the PCR reads, yielding one entry per CDR3 protein. The repertoire holds hundreds of thousands of distinct CDR3 sequences, with 13% as singletons. Study conclusions and caveats: Approximately two months post-transplant, alpha-beta T cells reportedly originated from several hundred expanded graft clones. A year post-transplant, T-cell counts and diversity derived mostly from newly produced T cells. The high TCRbeta diversity at day 60 in some patients came from surviving recipient T cells and thymic progenitors.

About this clonotype: Its cognate antigen is unknown.

The sample in question was PBMCs, obtained before TCRalphabeta/CD19-depleted stem cell transplant. The receptor was isolated from a girl aged 2-10 years with congenital amegakaryocytic thrombocytopenia, due to receive a stem cell transplant.

The CDR3 sequence: CASSPGQNYYEQYF. In DNA form, the CDR3 reads TGCGCCAGCAGCCCGGGACAGAACTACTACGAGCAGTACTTC. The rearrangement links TRBV5-1 to TRBJ2-7, with 7 bases aligning to TRBD1. Germline V gives CDR1 SGHRS, CDR2 YFSETQ. The V gene end was trimmed by 4 bases and the J gene end by 3 bases; junction bases not matched to a gene: 7. This CDR3 is built from 14 residues.